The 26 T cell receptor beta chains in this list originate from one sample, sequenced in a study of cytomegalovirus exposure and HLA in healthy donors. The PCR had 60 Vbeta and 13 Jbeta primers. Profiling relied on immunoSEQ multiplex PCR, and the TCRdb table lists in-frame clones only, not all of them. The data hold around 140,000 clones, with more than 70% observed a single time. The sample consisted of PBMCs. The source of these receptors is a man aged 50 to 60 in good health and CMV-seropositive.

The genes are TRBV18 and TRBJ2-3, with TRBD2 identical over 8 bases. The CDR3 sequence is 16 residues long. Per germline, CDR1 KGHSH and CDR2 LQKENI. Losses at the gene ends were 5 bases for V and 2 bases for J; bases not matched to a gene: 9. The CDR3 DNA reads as TGTGCCAGCTCAGCCCCGGGACTAGACGTCACAGATACGCAGTATTTT. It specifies CASSAPGLDVTDTQYF.

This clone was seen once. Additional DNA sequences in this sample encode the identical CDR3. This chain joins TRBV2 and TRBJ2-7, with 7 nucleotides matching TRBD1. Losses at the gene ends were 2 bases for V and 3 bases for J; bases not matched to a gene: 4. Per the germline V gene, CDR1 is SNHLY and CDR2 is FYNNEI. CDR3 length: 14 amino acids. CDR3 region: CASSERQGYYEQYF. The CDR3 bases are TGTGCCAGCAGTGAAAGACAGGGATACTACGAGCAGTACTTC.

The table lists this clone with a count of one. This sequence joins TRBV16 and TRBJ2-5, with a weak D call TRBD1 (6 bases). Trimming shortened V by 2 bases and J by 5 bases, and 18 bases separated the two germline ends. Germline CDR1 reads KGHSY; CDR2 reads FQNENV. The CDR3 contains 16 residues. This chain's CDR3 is CASSQMNQGRLETQYF. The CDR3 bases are TGTGCCAGCAGCCAAATGAATCAGGGGCGGCTGGAGACCCAGTACTTC.

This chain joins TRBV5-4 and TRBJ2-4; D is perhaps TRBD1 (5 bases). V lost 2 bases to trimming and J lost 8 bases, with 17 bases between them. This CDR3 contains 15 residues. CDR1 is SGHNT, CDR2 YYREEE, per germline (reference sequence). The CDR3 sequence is CASSFPQGGSDIQYF. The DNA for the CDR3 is TGTGCCAGCAGCTTTCCTCAGGGTGGTTCGGACATTCAGTACTTC.

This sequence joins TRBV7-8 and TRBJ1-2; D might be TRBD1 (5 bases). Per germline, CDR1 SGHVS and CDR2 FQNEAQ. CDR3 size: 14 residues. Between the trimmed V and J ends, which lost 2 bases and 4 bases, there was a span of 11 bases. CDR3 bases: TGTGCCAGCAGCTTATCAAGGGACTCCTATGGCTACACCTTC. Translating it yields CASSLSRDSYGYTF.

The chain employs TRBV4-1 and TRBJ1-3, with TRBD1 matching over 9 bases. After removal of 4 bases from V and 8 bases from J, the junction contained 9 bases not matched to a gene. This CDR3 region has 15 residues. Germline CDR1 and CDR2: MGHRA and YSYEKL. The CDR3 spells CASSLQGQGGHTIYF. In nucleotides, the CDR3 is TGCGCCAGCAGCCTGCAGGGACAGGGTGGGCACACCATATATTTT.

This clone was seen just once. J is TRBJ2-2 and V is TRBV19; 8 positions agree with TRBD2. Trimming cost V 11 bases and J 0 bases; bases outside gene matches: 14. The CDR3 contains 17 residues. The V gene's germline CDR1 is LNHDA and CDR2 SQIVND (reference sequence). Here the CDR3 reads CAAGGDPTITNTGELFF. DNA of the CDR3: TGTGCCGCCGGGGGGGACCCGACGATCACGAACACCGGGGAGCTGTTTTTT. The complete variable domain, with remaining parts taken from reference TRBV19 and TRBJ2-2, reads DGGITQSPKYLFRKEGQNVTLSCEQNLNHDAMYWYRQDPGQGLRLIYYSQIVNDFQKGDIAEGYSVSREKKESFPLTVTSAQKNPTAFYLCAAGGDPTITNTGELFFGEGSRLTVL.

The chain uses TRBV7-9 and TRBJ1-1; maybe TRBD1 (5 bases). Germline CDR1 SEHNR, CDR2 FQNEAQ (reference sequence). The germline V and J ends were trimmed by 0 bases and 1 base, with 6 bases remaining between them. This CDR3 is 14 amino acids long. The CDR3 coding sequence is TGTGCCAGCAGCTTAGCCGGGGGGAACACTGAAGCTTTCTTT. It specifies CASSLAGGNTEAFF. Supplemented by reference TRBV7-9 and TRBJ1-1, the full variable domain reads DTGVSQNPRHKITKRGQNVTFRCDPISEHNRLYWYRQTLGQGPEFLTYFQNEAQLEKSRLLSDRFSAERPKGSFSTLEIQRTEQGDSAMYLCASSLAGGNTEAFFGQGTRLTVV.

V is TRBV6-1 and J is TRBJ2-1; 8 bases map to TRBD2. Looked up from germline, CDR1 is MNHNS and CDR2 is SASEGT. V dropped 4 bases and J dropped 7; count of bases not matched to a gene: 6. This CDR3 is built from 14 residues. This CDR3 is CASSADGTRNEQFF. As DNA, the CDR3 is TGTGCCAGCAGTGCCGACGGGACTAGGAATGAGCAGTTCTTC.

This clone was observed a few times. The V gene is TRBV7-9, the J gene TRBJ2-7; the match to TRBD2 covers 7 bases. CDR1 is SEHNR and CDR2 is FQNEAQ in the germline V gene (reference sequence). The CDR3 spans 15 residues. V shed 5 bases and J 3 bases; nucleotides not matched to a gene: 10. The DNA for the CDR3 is TGTGCCAGCAGCCCCCCGGGGGGATTGAACTACGAGCAGTACTTC. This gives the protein CASSPPGGLNYEQYF.

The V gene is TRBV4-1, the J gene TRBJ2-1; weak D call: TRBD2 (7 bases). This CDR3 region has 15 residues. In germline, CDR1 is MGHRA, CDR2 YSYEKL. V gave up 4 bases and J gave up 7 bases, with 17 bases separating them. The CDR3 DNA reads TGCGCCAGCAGCCTAGCGGGTCAACAGGGTAATGAGCAGTTCTTC. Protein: CASSLAGQQGNEQFF.

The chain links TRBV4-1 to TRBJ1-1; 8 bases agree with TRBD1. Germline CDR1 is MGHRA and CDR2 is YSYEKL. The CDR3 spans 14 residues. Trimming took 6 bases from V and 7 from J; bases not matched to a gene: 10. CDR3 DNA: TGCGCCAGCAGTCAATCCGGGACAGGACTTGAAGCTTTCTTT. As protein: CASSQSGTGLEAFF.

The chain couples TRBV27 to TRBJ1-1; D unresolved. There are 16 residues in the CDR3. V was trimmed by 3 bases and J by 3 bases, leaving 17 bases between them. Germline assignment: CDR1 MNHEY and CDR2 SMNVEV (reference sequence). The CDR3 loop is CASSFVLRGHYTEAFF. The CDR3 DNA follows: TGTGCCAGCAGTTTCGTTTTGCGCGGGCACTACACTGAAGCTTTCTTT.

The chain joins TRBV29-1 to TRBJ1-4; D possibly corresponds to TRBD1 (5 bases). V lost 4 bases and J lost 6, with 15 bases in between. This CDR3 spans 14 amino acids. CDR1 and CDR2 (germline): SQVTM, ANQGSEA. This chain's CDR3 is CSVAQGLEDEKLFF. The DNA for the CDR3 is TGCAGCGTTGCGCAGGGCCTCGAGGATGAAAAACTGTTTTTT. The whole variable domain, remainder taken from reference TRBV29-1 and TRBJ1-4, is SAVISQKPSRDICQRGTSLTIQCQVDSQVTMMFWYRQQPGQSLTLIATANQGSEATYESGFVIDKFPISRPNLTFSTLTVSNMSPEDSSIYLCSVAQGLEDEKLFFGSGTQLSVL.

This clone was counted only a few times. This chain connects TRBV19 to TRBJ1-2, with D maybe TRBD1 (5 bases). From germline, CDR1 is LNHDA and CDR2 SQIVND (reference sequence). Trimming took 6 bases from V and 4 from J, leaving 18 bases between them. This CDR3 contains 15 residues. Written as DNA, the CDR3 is TGTGCCAGTAGCCCTTTGGACATCTTCGTCTATGGCTACACCTTC. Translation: CASSPLDIFVYGYTF.

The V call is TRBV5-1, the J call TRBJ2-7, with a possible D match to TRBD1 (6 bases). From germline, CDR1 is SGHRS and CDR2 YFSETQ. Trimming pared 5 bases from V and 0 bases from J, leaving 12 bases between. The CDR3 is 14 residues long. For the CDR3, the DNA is TGCGCCAGCAGGTACAGGGAGAGCTCCTACGAGCAGTACTTC. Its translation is CASRYRESSYEQYF.

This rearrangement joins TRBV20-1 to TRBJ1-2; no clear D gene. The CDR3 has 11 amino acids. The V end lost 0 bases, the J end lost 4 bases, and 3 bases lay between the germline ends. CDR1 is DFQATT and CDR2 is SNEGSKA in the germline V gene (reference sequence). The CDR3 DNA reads TGCAGTGCTAGAGACCTCTATGGCTACACCTTC. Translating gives CSARDLYGYTF.

In DNA, the CDR3 is TGTGCCAGCAGCTTAGGGTCAGGGATCCCCTTAGAGCAGTACTTC. Translating gives CASSLGSGIPLEQYF. The chain combines TRBV7-2 with TRBJ2-7; possibly TRBD1 for D (5 bases). The germline V gene has CDR1 SGHTA and CDR2 FQGNSA. This CDR3 is 15 amino acids long. With 1 base removed from V and 7 bases from J, the gap between germline ends came to 17 bases. Variable domain in full (rest from reference TRBV7-2 and TRBJ2-7): GAGVSQSPSNKVTEKGKDVELRCDPISGHTALYWYRQSLGQGLEFLIYFQGNSAPDKSGLPSDRFSAERTGGSVSTLTIQRTQQEDSAVYLCASSLGSGIPLEQYFGPGTRLTVT.

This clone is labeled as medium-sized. CDR3 protein: CASSSTGRATNYGYTF. The CDR3 DNA sequence: TGTGCCAGCAGCTCGACAGGCAGGGCGACTAACTATGGCTACACCTTC. This chain links TRBV5-4 with TRBJ1-2; a weak D match, TRBD1 (6 bases). The germline V gene has CDR1 SGHNT and CDR2 YYREEE (reference sequence). This CDR3 is 16 amino acids long. The V end was cut by 3 bases, the J end by 0 bases, with 15 bases between.

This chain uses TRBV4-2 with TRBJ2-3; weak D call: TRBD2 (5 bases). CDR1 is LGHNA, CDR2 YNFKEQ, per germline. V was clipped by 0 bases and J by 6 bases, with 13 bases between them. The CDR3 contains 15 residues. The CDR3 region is CASSQETLASDTQYF. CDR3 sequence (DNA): TGTGCCAGCAGCCAAGAGACCCTAGCCAGCGATACGCAGTATTTT.

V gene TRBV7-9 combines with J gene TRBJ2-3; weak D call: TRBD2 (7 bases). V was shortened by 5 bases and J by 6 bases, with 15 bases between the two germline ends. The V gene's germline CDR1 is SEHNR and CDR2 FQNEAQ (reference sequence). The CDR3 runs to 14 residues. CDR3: CASSPGGPWDTQYF. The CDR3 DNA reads TGTGCCAGCAGCCCCGGGGGGCCATGGGATACGCAGTATTTT.

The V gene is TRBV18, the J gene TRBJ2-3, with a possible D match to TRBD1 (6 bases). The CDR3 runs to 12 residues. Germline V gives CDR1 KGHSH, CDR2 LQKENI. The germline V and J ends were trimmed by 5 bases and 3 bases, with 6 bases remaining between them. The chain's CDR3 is CASSTGTDTQYF. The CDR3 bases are TGTGCCAGCTCAACAGGGACAGATACGCAGTATTTT. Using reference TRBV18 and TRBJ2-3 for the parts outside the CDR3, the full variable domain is NAGVMQNPRHLVRRRGQEARLRCSPMKGHSHVYWYRQLPEEGLKFMVYLQKENIIDESGMPKERFSAEFPKEGPSILRIQQVVRGDSAAYFCASSTGTDTQYFGPGTRLTVL.

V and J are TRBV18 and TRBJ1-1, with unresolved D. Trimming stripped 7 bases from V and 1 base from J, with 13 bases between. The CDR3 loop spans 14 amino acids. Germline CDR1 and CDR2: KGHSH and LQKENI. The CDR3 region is CASYSGGGNTEAFF. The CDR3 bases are TGTGCCAGCTACTCCGGCGGCGGGAACACTGAAGCTTTCTTT.

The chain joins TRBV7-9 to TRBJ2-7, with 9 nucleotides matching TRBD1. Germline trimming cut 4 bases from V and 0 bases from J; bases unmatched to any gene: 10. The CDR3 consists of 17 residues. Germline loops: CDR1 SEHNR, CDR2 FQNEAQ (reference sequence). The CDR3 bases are TGTGCCAGCAGCTCACTCCAGACAGGGGGAACCTCCTACGAGCAGTACTTC. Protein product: CASSSLQTGGTSYEQYF.

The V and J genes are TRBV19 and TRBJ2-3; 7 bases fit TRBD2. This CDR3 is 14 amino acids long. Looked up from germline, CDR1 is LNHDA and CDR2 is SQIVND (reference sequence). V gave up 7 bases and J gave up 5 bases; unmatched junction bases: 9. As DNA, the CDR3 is TGTGCCAGTAATGAACTGGGGGGGAAAGATACGCAGTATTTT. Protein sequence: CASNELGGKDTQYF.

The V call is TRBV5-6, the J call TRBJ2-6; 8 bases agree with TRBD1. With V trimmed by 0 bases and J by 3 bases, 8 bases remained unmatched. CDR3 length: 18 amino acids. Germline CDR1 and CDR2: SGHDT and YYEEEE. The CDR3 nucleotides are TGTGCCAGCAGCTTGGAGGGCAGGGGGCTCGGTGGGGCCAACGTCCTGACTTTC. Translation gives CASSLEGRGLGGANVLTF.